The rows below give T cell receptor beta chains drawn from one sample of a study of Graves' ophthalmopathy and Graves' hyperthyroidism. In TCRdb, the multiplex PCR reads were re-called with MiXCR into one record per CDR3 protein. The sample comprises 300,000 or so distinct CDR3 sequences, roughly a sixth of which are singletons, and around an eighth rests with the top ten. Sequencing was done on a sample of peripheral blood. Receptor source: an adult man with Graves' ophthalmopathy. CDR3s include the opening cysteine and the closing phenylalanine or tryptophan. The order of the fields is D gene, J gene, V gene, clone size, CDR3 DNA, CDR3 protein. D genes are given only for firm matches. Clone sizes are given selectively: once, few, many, or a class where the clone is expanded.

TRBD1 | TRBJ2-5 | TRBV7-3 | many | TGTGCCAGCAGCTTATTGGGGACAGGGGGGCGAGAGACCCAGTACTTC | CASSLLGTGGRETQYF
TRBD2 | TRBJ2-7 | TRBV11-3 | many | TGTGCCAGCAGCTTAGCTTCTAGCGGACCATACGAGCAGTACTTC | CASSLASSGPYEQYF
- | TRBJ1-3 | TRBV7-2 | many | TGTGCCAGCAGCTTGCTCCGGGGTCGGGGAAACACCATATATTTT | CASSLLRGRGNTIYF
- | TRBJ1-5 | TRBV19 | many | TGTGCCAGTAGTGCCTCTACAGGGAATCAGCCCCAGCATTTT | CASSASTGNQPQHF
TRBD1 | TRBJ2-2 | TRBV6-1 | many | TGTGCCAGCAGGAGAGGGGGCGCGAACACCGGGGAGCTGTTTTTT | CASRRGGANTGELFF
- | TRBJ1-2 | TRBV20-1 | few | TGCAGTGCTAGAGATACAGGGCCTTTTTCGCTCGGCTACACCTTC | CSARDTGPFSLGYTF
TRBD1 | TRBJ1-6 | TRBV27 | few | TGTGCCAGCAAACCTACGGGGGGACAGCCCAATTCACCCCTCCACTTT | CASKPTGGQPNSPLHF
TRBD1 | TRBJ1-5 | TRBV28 | many | TGTGCCAGCAGTATGAACAGGGGTGGCAATCAGCCCCAGCATTTT | CASSMNRGGNQPQHF
TRBD1 | TRBJ1-6 | TRBV10-2 | - | TGCGCCAGCAGTGACCCCGGGACAGCGAGCTCCTATAATTCACCCCTCCACTTT | CASSDPGTASSYNSPLHF
TRBD1 | TRBJ1-5 | TRBV4-2 | many | TGTGCCAGCAGCCAAGATGGGGGACAGGGTGATCGGCCCCAGCATTTT | CASSQDGGQGDRPQHF
- | TRBJ2-7 | TRBV6-1 | many | TGTGCCAGCAGCGCAATACAGGGAGCCTCGTACGAGCAGTACTTC | CASSAIQGASYEQYF
TRBD1 | TRBJ1-1 | TRBV15 | many | TGTGCCACCAGCAGAGGACAGGGGCTTATGAACACTGAAGCTTTCTTT | CATSRGQGLMNTEAFF
TRBD2 | TRBJ2-7 | TRBV7-3 | many | TGTGCCAGCAGCTTAACACCCCCCGCCGTACTAGCGAAAAGTCCCTACGAGCAGTACTTC | CASSLTPPAVLAKSPYEQYF
- | TRBJ1-3 | TRBV5-1 | many | TGCGCCAGCAGCTTGGAAACAGGGCTCTCTGGAAACACCATATATTTT | CASSLETGLSGNTIYF
TRBD1 | TRBJ2-2 | TRBV7-9 | many | TGTGCCAGCAGCGCCAGGGGGCCGCGGACCGGGGAGCTGTTTTTT | CASSARGPRTGELFF
TRBD1 | TRBJ2-2 | TRBV20-1 | - | TGCAGTGCTAGCCCCTTCAGGGGGCCGAACACCGGGGAGCTATTTTTT | CSASPFRGPNTGELFF
TRBD2 | TRBJ2-4 | TRBV7-2 | many | TGTGCCAGCAGTCACGGGACTAGCTCGTACATTCAGTACTTC | CASSHGTSSYIQYF
- | TRBJ2-5 | TRBV3-1 | few | TGTGCCAGCAGCCAAATTCCTGGATCGTTCCAAGAGACCCAGTACTTC | CASSQIPGSFQETQYF
- | TRBJ2-7 | TRBV28 | few | TGTGCCAGCAGTTCTCGGACTCGTCCCGACTACGAGCAGTACTTC | CASSSRTRPDYEQYF
- | TRBJ2-7 | TRBV6-1 | - | TGTGCCAGCAGTGAACGTGGCGGGCTCAGCTCCTACGAGCAGTACTTC | CASSERGGLSSYEQYF
TRBD2 | TRBJ2-2 | TRBV7-2 | many | TGTGCCAGCAGCTTAGCGGGAGGGACCGGGGAGCTGTTTTTT | CASSLAGGTGELFF
- | TRBJ2-2 | TRBV5-1 | many | TGCGCCAGCAGCTCGATTCGGACAGTGGCAGGGCGGGAGCTGTTTTTT | CASSSIRTVAGRELFF
TRBD1 | TRBJ2-2 | TRBV4-2 | many | TGTGCCAGCAGCCACCAGGGGGTTAAGGGCGGGGAGCTGTTTTTT | CASSHQGVKGGELFF
TRBD1 | TRBJ2-2 | TRBV2 | few | TGTGCCAGCAGGGGACAGGGGTTGACCGGGGAGCTGTTTTTT | CASRGQGLTGELFF
- | TRBJ2-5 | TRBV5-5 | many | TGTGCCAGCAGCTCGTACGGGACTGTACAAGAGACCCAGTACTTC | CASSSYGTVQETQYF
- | TRBJ1-3 | TRBV12-3/TRBV12-4 | many | TGTGCCAGCAGTTTACGCGGAAACACCATATATTTT | CASSLRGNTIYF
TRBD1 | TRBJ1-1 | TRBV4-1 | - | TGCGCCAGCAGCCAAGAGAATTCCTTAGGGGACAGACGGAACACTGAAGCTTTCTTT | CASSQENSLGDRRNTEAFF
- | TRBJ1-6 | TRBV7-2 | many | TGTGCCAGCAGCTTAGGAGGTGTCAGGGATAATTCACCCCTCCACTTT | CASSLGGVRDNSPLHF
- | TRBJ2-5 | TRBV25-1 | once | TGTGCCAGCAGTGCCCCCCTCCGACTAGAGGAGACCCAGTACTTC | CASSAPLRLEETQYF
TRBD1 | TRBJ1-5 | TRBV12-3/TRBV12-4 | many | TGTGCCAGCACATCCCGGACAGGGGGCAATCAGCCCCAGCATTTT | CASTSRTGGNQPQHF
- | TRBJ2-5 | TRBV24-1 | many | TGTGCCTCCTTGGTTTGGGGGAGCAGAGAGACCCAGTACTTC | CASLVWGSRETQYF
- | TRBJ2-4 | TRBV7-2 | - | TGTGCCAGCAGTGGGGGCTACAAAAACATTCAGTACTTC | CASSGGYKNIQYF
TRBD1 | TRBJ2-5 | TRBV6-1 | - | TGTGCCAGCGCCTCGGGACAGGGGAAGGAGACCCAGTACTTC | CASASGQGKETQYF
- | TRBJ2-2 | TRBV13 | many | TGTGCCAGCAGCTCGGACCGAAATCAAACCGGGGAGCTGTTTTTT | CASSSDRNQTGELFF
TRBD2 | TRBJ2-2 | TRBV7-2 | many | TGTGCCAGCAGTCTCAGCGGGGTGAACACCGGGGAGCTGTTTTTT | CASSLSGVNTGELFF
- | TRBJ2-7 | TRBV24-1 | many | TGTGCCACCAGTGATCCAGGCTCCTACGAGCAGTACTTC | CATSDPGSYEQYF
- | TRBJ2-5 | TRBV3-1 | many | TGTGCCAGCAGCCCCCGACTAGGGGCCCAGTACTTC | CASSPRLGAQYF
TRBD1 | TRBJ2-7 | TRBV20-1 | many | TGCAGTGCTAGAGACCGGACAGGGGGCTCCTACGAGCAGTACTTC | CSARDRTGGSYEQYF
- | TRBJ2-7 | TRBV6-2/TRBV6-3 | - | TGTGCCGTTGCTCCGGGAGTATCGTACGAGCAGTACTTC | CAVAPGVSYEQYF
- | TRBJ1-5 | TRBV28 | - | TGTGCCAGCAGTTTAGGAACATGGGATCAGCCCCAGCATTTT | CASSLGTWDQPQHF
TRBD2 | TRBJ2-5 | TRBV11-2 | - | TGTGCCAGCAGCTTAGGGACTAGCGGGGGGTCCCAAGAGACCCAGTACTTC | CASSLGTSGGSQETQYF
- | TRBJ2-2 | TRBV11-2 | many | TGTGCCAGCACCCGGCTCGTCGGGGAGCTGTTTTTT | CASTRLVGELFF
TRBD1 | TRBJ1-2 | TRBV20-1 | many | TGCAGTGCTAGAGATTTAGGCAGGGGGGGGGACTATGGCTACACCTTC | CSARDLGRGGDYGYTF
- | TRBJ2-2 | TRBV6-1 | many | TGTGCCAGCCCTGAACTAGAAGGGGCCGGGGAGCTGTTTTTT | CASPELEGAGELFF
TRBD1 | TRBJ1-6 | TRBV30 | many | TGTGCCTGGAGTGACAGGGGACGTTATAATTCACCCCTCCACTTT | CAWSDRGRYNSPLHF
TRBD1 | TRBJ1-2 | TRBV12-3/TRBV12-4 | - | TGTGCCAGCAGTGTGGACAGGGCCGGCTACACCTTC | CASSVDRAGYTF
- | TRBJ1-1 | TRBV7-8 | - | TGTGCCAGCAGCCCCGAGGGTTCCTTGAACACTGAAGCTTTCTTT | CASSPEGSLNTEAFF
- | TRBJ2-7 | TRBV6-5 | many | TGTGCCAGCAGTTTAACCGGGAAAGCCTACGAGCAGTACTTC | CASSLTGKAYEQYF
- | TRBJ2-1 | TRBV2 | many | TGTGCCAGCAGTGGCGAGACGCTCGCTGAGCAGTTCTTC | CASSGETLAEQFF
TRBD2 | TRBJ2-5 | TRBV12-3/TRBV12-4 | - | TGTGCCAGCAGTTTCGGCTCGTCGCTAGCGGGAGAGACCCAGTACTTC | CASSFGSSLAGETQYF
- | TRBJ2-5 | TRBV6-1 | many | TGTGCCAGCAATAGGGGCGCGGGGGAGACCCAGTACTTC | CASNRGAGETQYF
TRBD1 | TRBJ1-5 | TRBV30 | many | TGTGCCTTCGGACAGGGAGCTAATCAGCCCCAGCATTTT | CAFGQGANQPQHF
- | TRBJ1-1 | TRBV2 | - | TGTGCCAGCAGCGAAGTACGGAGGACTGAAGCTTTCTTT | CASSEVRRTEAFF